This entry lists 5 T cell receptor beta chains sequenced from one sample in a study of shared clonotypes between healthy human individuals. Sequencing used immunoSEQ multiplex PCR; TCRdb keeps in-frame clones, though not all of them. The table lists fewer than 3 million clones, around 93% of them singletons. Material: naive CD4+ T cells from PBMCs. Specified subset: CD45RA+ positively selected. The receptors were sampled from a man between 18 and 29 years old in good health. Some clones in this sample may be carry-over from other donors' samples.

The chain links TRBV6-1 to TRBJ2-3, with TRBD1 matching over 10 bases. Germline CDR1 and CDR2: MNHNS and SASEGT. The CDR3 loop spans 16 amino acids. Losses at the gene ends were 3 bases for V and 5 bases for J; bases not matched to a gene: 8. CDR3 region: CASSDAGTGDLDTQYF. The CDR3 DNA follows: TGTGCCAGCAGTGACGCAGGGACAGGGGACCTAGATACGCAGTATTTT.

This clone was seen just once. This rearrangement joins TRBV5-5 to TRBJ1-1; perhaps TRBD1 as D (6 bases). Trimming took 4 bases from V and 6 from J, leaving 13 bases between them. Germline V lookup: CDR1 SGHKS, CDR2 YYEKEE (reference sequence). The CDR3 loop spans 13 amino acids. The CDR3 is CASSLQGSSEAFF. Written as DNA, the CDR3 is TGTGCCAGCAGCCTACAGGGTAGCTCTGAAGCTTTCTTT.

On this clone itself: In the same sample, other DNA sequences code for this CDR3. The V gene is TRBV28, the J gene TRBJ2-5, with D uncertain. Trimming stripped 2 bases from V and 0 bases from J, with 4 bases between. The germline V gene encodes CDR1 MDHEN and CDR2 SYDVKM. The CDR3 runs to 13 residues. Here the CDR3 DNA reads TGTGCCAGCAGTTTAGAGTACCAAGAGACCCAGTACTTC. Its protein product is CASSLEYQETQYF.

The V call is TRBV7-8, the J call TRBJ2-1; D is uncertain. V was pared by 1 base and J by 9 bases, with 4 bases between. The CDR3 sequence is 11 residues long. Germline CDR1 reads SGHVS; CDR2 reads FQNEAQ. CDR3 amino acids: CASSLDVEQFF. The CDR3, as DNA: TGTGCCAGCAGCTTAGATGTTGAGCAGTTCTTC.

The chain has TRBV5-8 and TRBJ1-1, with 8 bases aligning to TRBD1. Germline V gene data show CDR1 as SGHTS and CDR2 as YDEGEE. V shed 1 base, J shed 0 bases, and the junction held 14 bases outside the gene matches. The CDR3 is 19 amino acids. CDR3: CASSLTMWTGTAMNTEAFF. CDR3 DNA sequence: TGTGCCAGCAGCTTGACTATGTGGACAGGGACCGCGATGAACACTGAAGCTTTCTTT.